This T cell receptor (beta chain) was captured by sequencing in a study of T cells in localized non-small cell lung cancer (dated by TCRdb to about 2020). Regarding the study in general: Comparing tumors with uninvolved tumor-adjacent lungs, the study looked at the T cell repertoires of roughly 250 patients with early-stage NSCLC. NSCLC patients had a mean age of approximately 66 years, and more than 120 were male and about a hundred female. All 240 or so NSCLC patients in the cohort were treatment-naive and had localized lung tumors that were resected. Broader findings and caveats from the paper: A median of roughly 60 of the top 100 tumor clones were detected in paired uninvolved adjacent lung, and 25 to 35 of these tumor clones were also found among the top 100 clones of the paired uninvolved adjacent lung. Multi-region tumor sequencing was not performed, so intratumor heterogeneity could not be excluded. Because the study design was exploratory, TCR variables were selected using unadjusted p-values without false-discovery rate correction. Uninvolved tumor-adjacent lung showed the highest T cell clonality, higher than tumor, which suggests more focused antigenic responses in the adjacent lung. Longer overall survival was associated with higher T cell density in blood, whereas shorter survival was associated with higher clonality in adjacent lung.

At diagnosis, tumor, uninvolved tumor-adjacent lung and peripheral blood were collected and then preserved as a mix of FFPE and fresh-frozen material. Blood samples were analyzed as peripheral blood mononuclear cells for TCR repertoire profiling. TCR beta CDR3 regions were sequenced from DNA using the immunoSEQ Assay. The original methods were these. T cell density was computed as TCR beta template counts normalized to usable DNA estimated by amplifying housekeeping genes. Richness was estimated using the preseqR package, with extrapolation to 400,000 templates for PBMC samples and to 120,000 templates for tissue samples. Clonality was defined by subtracting Pielou's evenness from one. Tissue-enriched TCRs were identified through differential abundance testing performed on productive amino-acid clonotypes, with a minimum total count of 5 and an alpha of 0.1. The Jaccard Index and the Morisita Overlap Index were used to measure how much the repertoires overlapped between compartments. GLIPH grouped TCR beta CDR3s together with public tetramer-defined viral CDR3s, and a viral motif had to include at least three viral sequences and show V-gene enrichment. TCRdb holds this immuneACCESS table with in-frame rearrangements only. Some clones are missing; in checked studies, unresolved V genes explain under half, and the rest has no known cause. For V, J and clone size, that table is used; D and trimming come from the DNA. The sample records 130,000 or so clones, around 90% of which are singletons. The ten largest clones represent over 1.5% of the sample.

Note on this clone: What this receptor recognizes is not known. The record has no base qualities; no much larger clone is one base away.

This specimen consisted of peripheral blood, obtained before any cancer treatment. The clonotype comes from a female donor of 60 years or more with stage I lung adenocarcinoma.

The CDR3 region has the sequence CASTKGGRGQDTEAFF. The DNA is TGTGCCAGTACCAAAGGGGGCAGGGGGCAGGACACTGAAGCTTTCTTT. The chain couples TRBV19 to TRBJ1-1, and 8 junctional nucleotides match TRBD1. From the cysteine through the phenylalanine, the CDR3 covers 16 amino acids. The sequence is cut down to CDR3 DNA, 48 bases in frame from base 1. The V end gives up 7 bases and the J end 3 bases, leaving 13 bases in the junction not matched to a gene. The CDR1 and CDR2 encoded by the germline V gene (reference sequence) are LNHDA and SQIVND.